These 12 T cell receptor beta chains were sequenced from one sample in a study of neoadjuvant anti-PD-1 for oral cavity cancer. Profiled with immunoSEQ multiplex PCR; TCRdb holds only in-frame clones, not every one. Seen here are under 10,000 clones, roughly 70% observed once, and the top ten hold roughly 8.7%. The sequenced sample was tumor tissue, obtained before nivolumab (anti-PD-1) treatment. The receptors originated from a person aged 35 to 85 with oral cavity squamous cell carcinoma.

The rearrangement uses TRBV7-8 and TRBJ1-5; 9 bases line up with TRBD1. J gave up 4 bases and V 7 bases, and 8 bases lay outside the gene matches. The CDR3 loop spans 15 amino acids. Germline V gives CDR1 SGHVS, CDR2 FQNEAQ. CDR3 sequence: CASTDRGLGNQPQHF. For the CDR3, the DNA is TGTGCCAGCACCGACAGGGGGTTGGGGAATCAGCCCCAGCATTTT.

The V gene is TRBV29-1, the J gene TRBJ2-1; D possibly corresponds to TRBD1 (6 bases). The CDR3 is 13 amino acids. The V gene's germline CDR1 is SQVTM and CDR2 ANQGSEA. V shed 7 bases and J shed 0 bases, with 10 bases lying between them. CDR3 amino acids: CSAGQYSYNEQFF. The CDR3, as DNA: TGCAGCGCAGGACAGTACTCCTACAATGAGCAGTTCTTC.

This chain joins TRBV12-5 and TRBJ1-1; the match to TRBD1 covers 11 bases. Trimming removed 3 bases from V and 10 bases from J; junction bases left unmatched: 4. Per the germline V gene, CDR1 is LGHNT and CDR2 is FRNRAP. This CDR3 has 13 amino acids. CDR3 coding DNA: TGTGCTAGTGGTTTCGGACAGGGGGCCGGAGCTTTCTTT. Translation: CASGFGQGAGAFF.

The CDR3, as DNA: TGTGCCAGCAGCCCCTCGGGGCGGGTAAGCTCCTACGAGCAGTACTTC. Translated: CASSPSGRVSSYEQYF. This chain connects TRBV11-2 to TRBJ2-7; the D call may be TRBD1 or TRBD2 (5 bases each). Germline CDR1 reads SGHAT; CDR2 reads FQNNGV. The CDR3 is made up of 16 amino acids. Between the trimmed V and J ends, which lost 5 bases and 0 bases, there was a span of 17 bases.

The chain couples TRBV5-4 to TRBJ2-7, with D perhaps TRBD1 or TRBD2 (5 bases each). Trimming stripped 4 bases from V and 6 bases from J, with 17 bases between. Germline V CDR1 and CDR2: SGHNT, YYREEE (reference sequence). The CDR3 totals 14 residues. In DNA, the CDR3 is TGTGCCAGCAGCCCAGGGACGCTGAGGCCCGAGCAGTACTTC. It specifies CASSPGTLRPEQYF.

The rearrangement joins TRBV5-6 to TRBJ1-4; D gene uncertain. The CDR3 is made up of 12 amino acids. Germline CDR1 reads SGHDT; CDR2 reads YYEEEE. V dropped 1 base and J dropped 10 bases, with 8 bases sitting between them. CDR3: CASSLKGRKLFF. For the CDR3, the DNA is TGTGCCAGCAGCTTGAAAGGAAGAAAACTGTTTTTT.

The chain uses TRBV5-6 and TRBJ2-5; tentatively, D is TRBD2 (5 bases). V was cut by 0 bases and J by 5 bases, with 20 bases left in between. Germline V gives CDR1 SGHDT, CDR2 YYEEEE. The CDR3 is made up of 17 amino acids. CDR3 loop: CASSLAGNGHRAETQYF. The CDR3 DNA follows: TGTGCCAGCAGCTTGGCCGGGAACGGCCATAGGGCGGAGACCCAGTACTTC.

V is TRBV19 and J is TRBJ2-3; 11 nucleotides line up with TRBD1. CDR3 length equals 16 residues. Per the germline V gene, CDR1 is LNHDA and CDR2 is SQIVND (reference sequence). Trimming took 3 bases from V and 4 from J; bases not matched to a gene: 6. CDR3 coding DNA: TGTGCCAGTAGTATCGGTTCGGGACAGGGGGCAGATACGCAGTATTTT. It specifies CASSIGSGQGADTQYF.

This chain connects TRBV27 to TRBJ1-2; 8 bases line up with TRBD1. CDR1 MNHEY and CDR2 SMNVEV come from the germline V gene (reference sequence). The J segment lost 7 bases and the V segment lost 0 bases, leaving 7 bases of the junction unmatched. This CDR3 has 15 amino acids. As DNA, the CDR3 is TGTGCCAGCAGTTTATCGTCCAGGGGGCATTCTGGCTACACCTTC. It yields the protein CASSLSSRGHSGYTF.

The chain carries TRBV28 and TRBJ2-1, with D possibly being TRBD1 or TRBD2 (6 bases each). The CDR3 contains 15 residues. Trimming pared 5 bases from V and 8 bases from J, leaving 19 bases between. Germline CDR1 MDHEN, CDR2 SYDVKM. The CDR3 nucleotides read TGTGCCAGCAGTCCCATACAGGGACTGCGGCATGAGCAGTTCTTC. Its translation is CASSPIQGLRHEQFF.

This clone was observed a few times. The rearrangement uses TRBV5-1 and TRBJ1-1; TRBD1 is a possible D gene (6 bases). V was pared by 4 bases and J by 3 bases, with 13 bases between. Germline V gives CDR1 SGHRS, CDR2 YFSETQ. The CDR3 consists of 14 residues. The CDR3, as DNA: TGCGCCAGCAGCCTACAGGGTTTGGACACTGAAGCTTTCTTT. It translates to CASSLQGLDTEAFF.

This clone occurred once. The chain uses TRBV28 and TRBJ1-5; D not certain. Between the trimmed V and J ends, which lost 1 base and 0 bases, there was a span of 4 bases. The CDR3 is 14 amino acids. Germline V gene data show CDR1 as MDHEN and CDR2 as SYDVKM. CDR3 protein: CASSLYTSNQPQHF. The CDR3 bases are TGTGCCAGCAGTTTATATACTAGCAATCAGCCCCAGCATTTT.